The 15 T cell receptor beta chains below come from one sample, sequenced in a study of identical twins' blood T cells. From the 5' RACE reads, TCRdb called clonotypes with MiXCR, one entry per CDR3 protein. In the table there are 400,000 or so distinct CDR3 sequences, about 28% of which are singletons. Sequenced material: PBMCs. These receptors came from a woman between 18 and 55 years old in good health.

The chain links TRBV20-1 to TRBJ1-6, with 10 bases that match TRBD1. This CDR3 spans 14 amino acids. V was pared by 5 bases and J by 8 bases, with 6 bases of the junction left unmatched. Looked up from germline, CDR1 is DFQATT and CDR2 is SNEGSKA (reference sequence). CDR3 coding DNA: TGCAGTGCTGTGGGACAGGGGTTGGATTCACCCCTCCACTTT. This translates into CSAVGQGLDSPLHF.

This clonotype came up a few times. The rearrangement uses TRBV7-9 and TRBJ1-6; D gene ambiguous. The CDR3 covers 13 residues. V lost 7 bases and J 6 bases, leaving 10 bases between the germline ends. Germline CDR1 SEHNR, CDR2 FQNEAQ (reference sequence). CDR3 protein: CASISSLNSPLHF. CDR3 DNA: TGTGCCAGCATCTCGAGCCTTAATTCACCCCTCCACTTT.

This rearrangement joins TRBV20-1 to TRBJ2-1, with D possibly being TRBD1 or TRBD2 (5 bases each). This CDR3 is built from 13 residues. CDR1 and CDR2 from the germline V gene are DFQATT and SNEGSKA (reference sequence). V was cut by 4 bases and J by 3 bases, with 10 bases left in between. For the CDR3, the DNA is TGCAGTGCTAAGGGACGGCTCTACAATGAGCAGTTCTTC. It is translated as CSAKGRLYNEQFF.

This clonotype has just a few counts. The chain couples TRBV7-2 to TRBJ2-7; no reliable D call. V was clipped by 1 base and J by 4 bases, with 14 bases between them. This CDR3 is built from 15 residues. Germline CDR1 SGHTA, CDR2 FQGNSA. The CDR3 loop is CASSLGKGFHYEQYF. The DNA for the CDR3 is TGTGCCAGCAGCTTAGGAAAGGGATTTCATTACGAGCAGTACTTC.

This chain joins TRBV12-5 and TRBJ2-2, with D unresolved. Germline V CDR1 and CDR2: LGHNT, FRNRAP. The CDR3 consists of 13 residues. Trimming left V 5 bases short and J 4 bases short, with 8 bases between. As DNA, the CDR3 is TGTGCTAGTGGTGCCACTTCCACCGGGGAGCTGTTTTTT. Amino acids: CASGATSTGELFF.

The gene calls are TRBV20-1 and TRBJ1-5; 8 nucleotides agree with TRBD1. Germline values: CDR1 DFQATT, CDR2 SNEGSKA (reference sequence). The trim removed 6 bases at V and 2 bases at J, leaving 6 bases unmatched. The CDR3 runs 14 residues. Here the CDR3 reads CSATQGAGNQPQHF. As DNA, the CDR3 is TGCAGTGCCACCCAGGGGGCTGGCAATCAGCCCCAGCATTTT.

This chain links TRBV9 with TRBJ1-2; D is undetermined. V lost 1 base and J 8 bases, leaving 9 bases between the germline ends. The CDR3 contains 12 residues. Germline V gene sequence: CDR1 SGDLS, CDR2 YYNGEE. The CDR3 spells CASSVNWRGYTF. Written as DNA, the CDR3 is TGTGCCAGCAGCGTAAACTGGAGGGGCTACACCTTC.

CDR3 DNA sequence: TGTGCCAGCAGTTACTGGGGGTCCACTGAAGCTTTCTTT. Its protein product is CASSYWGSTEAFF. The gene calls are TRBV6-5 and TRBJ1-1; weak D call: TRBD1 (5 bases). The germline gives CDR1 MNHEY, CDR2 SVGAGI. V lost 1 base and J 4 bases, leaving 7 bases between the germline ends. This CDR3 is built from 13 residues.

This clonotype was found a few times. CDR3 nucleotide sequence: TGCAGTGCTGGTAGCTCAGGGGTGGGTGAAGCTTTCTTT. Translation: CSAGSSGVGEAFF. V gene TRBV20-1 combines with J gene TRBJ1-1, with D perhaps TRBD1 (6 bases). Germline V lookup: CDR1 DFQATT, CDR2 SNEGSKA (reference sequence). Trimming pared 5 bases from V and 7 bases from J, leaving 17 bases between. The CDR3 consists of 13 residues.

As for this clonotype: Just one base apart from a much larger clone, this may be a read error. V is TRBV3-1 and J is TRBJ1-6, with unresolved D. Germline V gene lookup returns CDR1 LGHDT and CDR2 YNNKEL (reference sequence). The CDR3 spans 12 residues. The CDR3 here is CAISSNNSPLHF. Written as DNA, the CDR3 is TGTGCCATCAGCTCCAATAATTCACCCCTCCACTTT.

This clonotype was counted only a few times. The J gene is TRBJ2-7, the V gene TRBV9, with TRBD2 matching 12 bases. V shed 3 bases, J shed 2 bases, and the junction held 0 bases outside the gene matches. CDR3 length: 14 amino acids. Per germline, CDR1 SGDLS and CDR2 YYNGEE. DNA of the CDR3: TGTGCCAGCAGCGGGACTAGCGGGACCTACGAGCAGTACTTC. Residues: CASSGTSGTYEQYF.

On this clonotype itself: A much bigger clone sits one base away, suggesting this may be a read error. The chain has TRBV3-1 and TRBJ2-3, with a possible D match to TRBD2 (6 bases). CDR3 size: 20 residues. The V gene's germline CDR1 is LGHDT and CDR2 YNNKEL (reference sequence). The CDR3 region is CASSQGSQLGTPAHPDAQYF. CDR3 DNA: TGTGCCAGCAGCCAAGGGTCTCAATTAGGGACTCCCGCACATCCAGATGCGCAGTATTTT.

This clonotype was detected only a few times. The V and J genes are TRBV7-8 and TRBJ2-5; the D is unclear. The CDR3 length is 12 residues. The V gene lost 1 base and the J gene lost 5 bases, with 5 bases spanning the gap. In germline, CDR1 is SGHVS, CDR2 FQNEAQ. CDR3 sequence reads: CASSLVEETQYF. The CDR3, as DNA: TGTGCCAGCAGCTTAGTCGAGGAGACCCAGTACTTC.

V gene TRBV7-2 combines with J gene TRBJ2-4; D gene ambiguous. V lost 5 bases to trimming and J lost 4 bases, with 12 bases between them. Germline V gene sequence: CDR1 SGHTA, CDR2 FQGNSA. The CDR3 length is 14 residues. CDR3 sequence: CASSPNPGKNIQYF. In nucleotides, the CDR3 is TGTGCCAGCAGCCCCAATCCCGGGAAAAACATTCAGTACTTC.

The chain uses TRBV20-1 and TRBJ1-1, with TRBD1 matching over 11 bases. Losses at the gene ends were 6 bases for V and 8 bases for J; bases not matched to a gene: 11. The CDR3 covers 14 residues. The germline V gene has CDR1 DFQATT and CDR2 SNEGSKA (reference sequence). The CDR3 coding sequence is TGCAGTGCCCCGAGGACAGGGGGCAGTTTCGAAGCTTTCTTT. Translated: CSAPRTGGSFEAFF.